These 18 T cell receptor beta chains were all obtained from the same sample, sequenced in a study of T cell responses to AZD1222 COVID-19 vaccine. The protocol was immunoSEQ multiplex PCR, while the TCRdb copy is restricted to in-frame clones and leaves out a portion. Of about 77,000 clones listed, about 92% were seen once; the top ten hold roughly 4.3%. Source: peripheral blood, taken 28 days after the second AZD1222 dose. Receptor source: an adult who received the AZD1222 COVID-19 vaccine.

The chain uses TRBV7-3 and TRBJ2-2; a possible D gene is TRBD2 (5 bases). The CDR3 contains 13 residues. The germline V and J ends were trimmed by 6 bases and 5 bases, with 10 bases remaining between them. Germline CDR1 SGHTA, CDR2 FQGTGA. CDR3 region: CASRQRGTGELFF. As DNA, the CDR3 is TGTGCCAGCAGGCAACGGGGAACCGGGGAGCTGTTTTTT.

The rearrangement joins TRBV10-3 to TRBJ1-1, with TRBD1 as a possible D gene (5 bases). The germline V gene has CDR1 ENHRY and CDR2 SYGVKD. V was shortened by 8 bases and J by 2 bases, with 15 bases between the two germline ends. This CDR3 is 14 amino acids long. Written as DNA, the CDR3 is TGTGCCATCGGGCAGGGCGGAACCAACACTGAAGCTTTCTTT. It is translated as CAIGQGGTNTEAFF.

The V gene is TRBV19, the J gene TRBJ2-7; D gene ambiguous. The CDR3 spans 13 residues. The germline V and J ends were trimmed by 4 bases and 0 bases, with 7 bases remaining between them. Looked up from germline, CDR1 is LNHDA and CDR2 is SQIVND (reference sequence). CDR3: CASSTPGSYEQYF. In DNA form, the CDR3 reads TGTGCCAGTAGTACCCCCGGCTCCTACGAGCAGTACTTC.

This chain connects TRBV28 to TRBJ1-2, with 9 nucleotides matching TRBD1. The germline gives CDR1 MDHEN, CDR2 SYDVKM. Trimming removed 6 bases from V and 1 base from J; junction bases left unmatched: 3. CDR3 length: 14 residues. CDR3 coding DNA: TGTGCCAGCAGCAGACAGGGGGGTAACTATGGCTACACCTTC. It yields the protein CASSRQGGNYGYTF.

V usage is TRBV4-3 and J usage is TRBJ1-6; 7 positions agree with TRBD1. The CDR3 length is 20 residues. V lost 1 base, J lost 0 bases, and 12 bases stayed unmatched. CDR1 and CDR2 from the germline V gene are LGHNA and YSLEER. CDR3 in DNA: TGCGCCAGCAGCCAAGGCTTCGACAGGGCGGGAAGCTCCTATAATTCACCCCTCCACTTT. It encodes CASSQGFDRAGSSYNSPLHF.

V usage is TRBV5-1 and J usage is TRBJ1-5; the D gene is possibly TRBD1 (5 bases). V gave up 0 bases and J gave up 4 bases, with 11 bases separating them. Germline V gives CDR1 SGHRS, CDR2 YFSETQ. This CDR3 comprises 15 residues. CDR3 sequence (DNA): TGCGCCAGCAGCTTGGAGGCTGGGGGGAATCAGCCCCAGCATTTT. It translates to CASSLEAGGNQPQHF.

This sequence joins TRBV5-1 and TRBJ2-7, with D possibly being TRBD2 (6 bases). CDR1 and CDR2 from the germline V gene are SGHRS and YFSETQ. The V end was cut by 4 bases, the J end by 4 bases, with 18 bases between. The CDR3 covers 15 residues. CDR3 coding DNA: TGCGCCAGCAGCCTTATCGGGGGTTACGATTACGAGCAGTACTTC. Translating gives CASSLIGGYDYEQYF.

This chain joins TRBV7-9 and TRBJ1-1; D is undetermined. Germline V gives CDR1 SEHNR, CDR2 FQNEAQ (reference sequence). There are 14 residues in the CDR3. Trimming took off 6 bases at V and 4 bases at J, with 15 bases between the two ends. CDR3 nucleotides: TGTGCCAGCAGTTATTTTCTAGACGGCACTGAAGCTTTCTTT. The encoded protein is CASSYFLDGTEAFF.

DNA for the CDR3: TGTGCCAGCAGCCAAGAGAAATGGGGGTTGAGGCGGGAGGAAACAGATACGCAGTATTTT. It encodes CASSQEKWGLRREETDTQYF. The rearrangement uses TRBV3-1 (or the pseudogene TRBV3-2) and TRBJ2-3; 8 nucleotides agree with TRBD2. Germline V gives CDR1 LGHDT, CDR2 YNNKEL (reference sequence). V dropped 0 bases and J dropped 3; count of bases not matched to a gene: 17. This CDR3 comprises 20 residues.

This clone appeared a few times. V usage is TRBV21-1 and J usage is TRBJ2-1; whether TRBD2, the table's D call, matches the DNA was not checked. TRBV21-1 is labeled a pseudogene. CDR3 length: 18 amino acids. The CDR3 here is CASPAHHPSGLAGHEQFF. CDR3 sequence (DNA): TGTGCCAGCCCGGCCCACCATCCCTCGGGACTAGCGGGACATGAGCAGTTCTTC.

J is TRBJ2-5 and V is TRBV21-1; no check of the table's D call, TRBD2, against the DNA was made. TRBV21-1 is flagged as a pseudogene. The CDR3 contains 13 residues. The CDR3 is CARRAGYQETQYF. DNA for the CDR3: TGTGCCAGAAGAGCGGGGTACCAAGAGACCCAGTACTTC.

The CDR3 DNA follows: TGTGCCAGCAGCCTAGGACTAGCGGGAAGTGGAGAGACCCAGTACTTC. Its translation: CASSLGLAGSGETQYF. The chain couples TRBV7-9 to TRBJ2-5, with 12 bases fitting TRBD2. Trimming took 5 bases from V and 4 from J; bases not matched to a gene: 8. Germline loops: CDR1 SEHNR, CDR2 FQNEAQ (reference sequence). CDR3 length: 16 residues.

The chain joins TRBV4-2 to TRBJ1-2; 8 bases are a match to TRBD1. Germline V gene lookup returns CDR1 LGHNA and CDR2 YNFKEQ. The CDR3 consists of 11 residues. Trimming removed 6 bases from V and 8 bases from J; junction bases left unmatched: 2. The CDR3 here is CASRTGDGYTF. The CDR3 nucleotides are TGTGCCAGCAGGACAGGGGACGGCTACACCTTC.

V and J are TRBV28 and TRBJ1-2; possible D gene TRBD1, 5 bases. Germline V CDR1 and CDR2: MDHEN, SYDVKM. Trimming left V 5 bases short and J 4 bases short, with 14 bases between. This CDR3 spans 14 amino acids. The CDR3: CASSRRRTLYGYTF. CDR3 DNA: TGTGCCAGCAGTCGTCGGAGGACACTCTATGGCTACACCTTC.

The chain links TRBV7-9 to TRBJ2-1; the D is unclear. The CDR3 is 14 residues long. Germline assignment: CDR1 SEHNR and CDR2 FQNEAQ (reference sequence). Trimming pared 5 bases from V and 0 bases from J, leaving 8 bases between. The DNA of the CDR3 is TGTGCCAGCAGCACCGCAAGCTCCTACAATGAGCAGTTCTTC. Amino acids: CASSTASSYNEQFF.

The CDR3 reads CASSQDREGQETQYF. The CDR3 nucleotides are TGTGCCAGCAGCCAAGATAGGGAAGGACAAGAGACCCAGTACTTC. The chain links TRBV4-2 to TRBJ2-5; D is uncertain. The germline CDR1 and CDR2 sequences are LGHNA and YNFKEQ. The V end was cut by 0 bases, the J end by 2 bases, with 10 bases between. The CDR3 has 15 amino acids.

The chain employs TRBV7-2 and TRBJ1-5; D is possibly TRBD1 (6 bases). Per germline, CDR1 SGHTA and CDR2 FQGNSA. V dropped 2 bases and J dropped 6 bases, with 20 bases sitting between them. CDR3 length: 17 amino acids. The CDR3 region is CASSLLATGRGSQPQHF. CDR3 bases: TGTGCCAGCAGCTTACTGGCTACAGGGCGAGGGAGTCAGCCCCAGCATTTT.

J is TRBJ1-1 and V is TRBV24-1; TRBD1 matches at 7 bases. V trimming: 5 bases; J trimming: 0 bases; junction bases outside the gene matches: 5. CDR1 and CDR2 from the germline V gene are KGHDR and SFDVKD. The length of the CDR3 is 15 residues. The CDR3 DNA sequence: TGTGCCACCAGTGGGGGGGACAGCCTGAACACTGAAGCTTTCTTT. The encoded protein is CATSGGDSLNTEAFF.